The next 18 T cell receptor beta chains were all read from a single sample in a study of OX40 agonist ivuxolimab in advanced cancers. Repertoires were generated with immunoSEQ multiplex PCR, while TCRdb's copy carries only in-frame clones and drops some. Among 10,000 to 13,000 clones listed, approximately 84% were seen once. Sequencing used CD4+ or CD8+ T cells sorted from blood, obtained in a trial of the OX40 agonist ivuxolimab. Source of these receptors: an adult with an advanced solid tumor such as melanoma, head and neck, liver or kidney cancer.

The CDR3 coding sequence is TGCGCCAGCAGCGGAAGGGACACGGAAGGTGAAGAGCAGTACTTC. Protein: CASSGRDTEGEEQYF. The J gene is TRBJ2-7, the V gene TRBV5-1; tentative D call: TRBD1 (6 bases). The CDR3 is 15 residues long. Trimming took off 4 bases at V and 7 bases at J, with 21 bases between the two ends. From germline, CDR1 is SGHRS and CDR2 YFSETQ.

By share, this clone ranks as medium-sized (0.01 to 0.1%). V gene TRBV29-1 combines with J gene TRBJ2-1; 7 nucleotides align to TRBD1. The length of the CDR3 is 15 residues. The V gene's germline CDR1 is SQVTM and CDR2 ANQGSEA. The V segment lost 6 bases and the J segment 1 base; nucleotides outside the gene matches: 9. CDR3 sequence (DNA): TGCAGCGTCCCTATGACAGGGATATCCTACAATGAGCAGTTCTTC. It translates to CSVPMTGISYNEQFF.

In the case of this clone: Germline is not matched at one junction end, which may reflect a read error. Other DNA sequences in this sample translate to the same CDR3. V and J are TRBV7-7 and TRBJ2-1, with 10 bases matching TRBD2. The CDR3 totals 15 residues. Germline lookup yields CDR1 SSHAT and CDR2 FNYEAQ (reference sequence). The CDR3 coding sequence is TGTGCTAGCAGCCTAAGCGGGGGGGCCTACAATGAGCAGTTCTTC. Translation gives CASSLSGGAYNEQFF.

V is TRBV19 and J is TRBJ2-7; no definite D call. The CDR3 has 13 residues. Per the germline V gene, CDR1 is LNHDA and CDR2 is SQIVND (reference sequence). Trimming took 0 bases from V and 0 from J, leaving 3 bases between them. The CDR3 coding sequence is TGTGCCAGTAGTATAGATAGCTCCTACGAGCAGTACTTC. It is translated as CASSIDSSYEQYF.

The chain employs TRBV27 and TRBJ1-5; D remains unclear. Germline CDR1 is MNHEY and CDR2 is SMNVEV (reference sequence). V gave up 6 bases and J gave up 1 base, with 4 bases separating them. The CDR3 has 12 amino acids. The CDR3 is CASSDSNQPQHF. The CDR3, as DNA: TGTGCCAGCAGCGACAGCAATCAGCCCCAGCATTTT.

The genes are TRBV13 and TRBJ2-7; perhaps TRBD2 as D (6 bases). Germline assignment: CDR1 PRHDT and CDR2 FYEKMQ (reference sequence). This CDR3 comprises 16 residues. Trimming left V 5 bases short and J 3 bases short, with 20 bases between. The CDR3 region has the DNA TGTGCCAGCAGCCGTACTTCCGGGAGACTTGACTACGAGCAGTACTTC. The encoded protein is CASSRTSGRLDYEQYF.

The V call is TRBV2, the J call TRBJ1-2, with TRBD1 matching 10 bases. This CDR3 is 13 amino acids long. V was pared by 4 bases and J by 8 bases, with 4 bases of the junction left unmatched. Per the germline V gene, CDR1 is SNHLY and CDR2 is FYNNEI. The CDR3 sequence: CASSGQGASGYTF. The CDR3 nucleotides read TGTGCCAGCAGTGGACAGGGGGCGAGCGGCTACACCTTC.

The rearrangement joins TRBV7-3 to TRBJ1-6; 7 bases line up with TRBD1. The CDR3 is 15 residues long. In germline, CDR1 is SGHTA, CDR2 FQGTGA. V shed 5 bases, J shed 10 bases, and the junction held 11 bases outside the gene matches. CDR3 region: CASSLHQGVVSPLHF. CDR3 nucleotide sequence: TGTGCCAGCAGCCTCCATCAGGGGGTAGTGTCACCCCTCCACTTT.

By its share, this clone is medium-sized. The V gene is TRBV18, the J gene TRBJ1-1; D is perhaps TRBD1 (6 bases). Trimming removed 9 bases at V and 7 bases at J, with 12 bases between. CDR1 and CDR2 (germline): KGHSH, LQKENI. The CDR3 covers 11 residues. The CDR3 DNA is TGTGCCAGTGTTCAGGGGCTTGAAGCTTTCTTT. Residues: CASVQGLEAFF.

CDR3 in amino acids: CASSEGGQGLVSLGNTIYF. The DNA of the CDR3 is TGTGCCAGCAGCGAGGGGGGACAGGGTCTTGTAAGCCTGGGAAACACCATATATTTT. The rearrangement joins TRBV9 to TRBJ1-3, with 9 bases that match TRBD1. This CDR3 has 19 amino acids. V lost 3 bases and J lost 4; bases outside the gene matches: 17. Germline CDR1 and CDR2: SGDLS and YYNGEE. Supplemented by reference TRBV9 and TRBJ1-3, the full variable domain reads DSGVTQTPKHLITATGQRVTLRCSPRSGDLSVYWYQQSLDQGLQFLIQYYNGEERAKGNILERFSAQQFPDLHSELNLSSLELGDSALYFCASSEGGQGLVSLGNTIYFGEGSWLTVV.

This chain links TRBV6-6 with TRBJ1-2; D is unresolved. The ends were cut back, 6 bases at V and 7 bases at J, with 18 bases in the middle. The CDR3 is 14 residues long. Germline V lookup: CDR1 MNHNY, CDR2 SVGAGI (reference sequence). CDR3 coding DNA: TGTGCCAGCAGACCTGGTCCAACGTCAATTGGCTACACCTTC. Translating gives CASRPGPTSIGYTF.

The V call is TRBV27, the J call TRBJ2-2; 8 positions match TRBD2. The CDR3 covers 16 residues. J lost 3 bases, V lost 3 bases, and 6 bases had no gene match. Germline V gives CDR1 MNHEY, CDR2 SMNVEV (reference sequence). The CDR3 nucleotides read TGTGCCAGCAGTTTGATCGGGAGGGGCCACACCGGGGAGCTGTTTTTT. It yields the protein CASSLIGRGHTGELFF.

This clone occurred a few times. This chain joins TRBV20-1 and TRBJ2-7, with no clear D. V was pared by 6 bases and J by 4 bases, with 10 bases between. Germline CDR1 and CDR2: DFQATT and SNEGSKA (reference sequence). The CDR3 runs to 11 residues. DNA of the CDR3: TGCAGTGCCCAGGAATTTTACGAGCAGTACTTC. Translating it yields CSAQEFYEQYF.

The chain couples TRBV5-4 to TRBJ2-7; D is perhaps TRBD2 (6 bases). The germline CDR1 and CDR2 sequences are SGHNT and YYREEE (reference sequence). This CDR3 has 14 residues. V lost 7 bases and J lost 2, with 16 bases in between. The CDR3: CASASGTRPYEQYF. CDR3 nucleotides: TGTGCCAGCGCATCCGGGACTCGTCCCTACGAGCAGTACTTC.

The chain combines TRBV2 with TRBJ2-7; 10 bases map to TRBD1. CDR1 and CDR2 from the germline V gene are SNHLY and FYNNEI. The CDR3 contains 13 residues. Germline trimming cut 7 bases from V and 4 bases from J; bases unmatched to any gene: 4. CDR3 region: CASIGQGVYEQYF. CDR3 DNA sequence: TGTGCCAGCATAGGACAGGGGGTTTACGAGCAGTACTTC. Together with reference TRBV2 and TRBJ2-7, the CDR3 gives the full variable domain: EPEVTQTPSHQVTQMGQEVILRCVPISNHLYFYWYRQILGQKVEFLVSFYNNEISEKSEIFDDQFSVERPDGSNFTLKIRSTKLEDSAMYFCASIGQGVYEQYFGPGTRLTVT.

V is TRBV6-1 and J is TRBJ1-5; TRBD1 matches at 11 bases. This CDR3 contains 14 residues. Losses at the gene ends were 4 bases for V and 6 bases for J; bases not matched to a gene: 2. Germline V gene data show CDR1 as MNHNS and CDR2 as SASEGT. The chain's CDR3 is CASSGTGGSQPQHF. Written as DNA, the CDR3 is TGTGCCAGCAGTGGGACAGGGGGCAGTCAGCCCCAGCATTTT.

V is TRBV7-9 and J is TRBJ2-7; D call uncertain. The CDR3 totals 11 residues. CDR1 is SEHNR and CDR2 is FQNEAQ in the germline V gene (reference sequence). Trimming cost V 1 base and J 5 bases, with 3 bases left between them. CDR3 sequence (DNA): TGTGCCAGCAGCTTAGGGAACGAGCAGTACTTC. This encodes CASSLGNEQYF.

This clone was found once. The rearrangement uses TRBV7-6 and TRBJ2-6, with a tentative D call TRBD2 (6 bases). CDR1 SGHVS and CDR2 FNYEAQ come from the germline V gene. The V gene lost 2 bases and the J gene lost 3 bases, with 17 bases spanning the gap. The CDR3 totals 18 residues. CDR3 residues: CASSLSAGYPHGANVLTF. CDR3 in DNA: TGTGCCAGCAGCTTATCGGCGGGGTACCCCCATGGGGCCAACGTCCTGACTTTC.